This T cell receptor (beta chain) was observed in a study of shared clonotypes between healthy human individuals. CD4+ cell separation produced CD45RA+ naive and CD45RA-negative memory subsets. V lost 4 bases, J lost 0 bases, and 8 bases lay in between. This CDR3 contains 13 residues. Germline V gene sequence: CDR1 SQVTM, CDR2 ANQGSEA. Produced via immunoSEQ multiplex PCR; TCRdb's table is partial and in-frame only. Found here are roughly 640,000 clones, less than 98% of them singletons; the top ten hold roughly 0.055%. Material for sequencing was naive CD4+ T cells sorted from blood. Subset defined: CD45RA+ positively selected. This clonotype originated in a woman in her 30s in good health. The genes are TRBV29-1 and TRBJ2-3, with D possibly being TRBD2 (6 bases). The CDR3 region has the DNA TGCAGCGTTGGGGGAGGTAGCACAGATACGCAGTATTTT. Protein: CSVGGGSTDTQYF.